This TCR beta chain comes out of a study of regulatory T cells in long-lasting Graves disease. There are many counts of this clonotype. Arm-PCR with iRepertoire HTBI primers amplified the CDR3 regions for these TCR beta libraries. A single record per CDR3 protein comes from TCRdb applying MiXCR to the multiplex PCR reads. The data hold around 250,000 distinct CDR3 sequences, with 20% observed a single time. Indicated time point: newly diagnosed GD, antithyroid drugs for less than 3 months. PBMC RNA served as the TCR library source. American Thyroid Association guidelines served as the basis for diagnosing Graves' disease. Those enrolled as patients came out of an endocrinology department in Xi'an, China. Approximately 9.6 milliliters of peripheral blood were drawn into EDTA tubes. The sequence was collected from a female donor with Graves disease. The source material was peripheral blood mononuclear cells (PBMCs), sampled at new diagnosis, from a patient treated with antithyroid drugs.

The CDR3 coding sequence is TGTGCCAGCGGTCGGACCGGGACAGTCGACGGCTACACCTTC. It translates to CASGRTGTVDGYTF. V is TRBV2 and J is TRBJ1-2; 7 positions agree with TRBD1. The V gene end was trimmed by 8 bases and the J gene end by 8 bases; junction bases not matched to a gene: 14. The CDR3 contains 14 residues. CDR1 and CDR2 from the germline V gene are SNHLY and FYNNEI.